These 20 T cell receptor beta chains came from one sample sequenced in a study of T cell responses to AZD1222 COVID-19 vaccine. Libraries were prepared by immunoSEQ multiplex PCR; TCRdb keeps only in-frame clonotypes and omits some of them. This sample has about 77,000 clones, with roughly nine tenths found just once. Sequenced material: peripheral blood, taken 28 days after the second AZD1222 dose. The receptors come from an adult who received the AZD1222 COVID-19 vaccine.

The chain links TRBV7-9 to TRBJ1-1; TRBD1 might be the D (6 bases). Per the germline V gene, CDR1 is SEHNR and CDR2 is FQNEAQ (reference sequence). This CDR3 is built from 14 residues. V was shortened by 6 bases and J by 8 bases, with 19 bases between the two germline ends. CDR3 DNA: TGTGCCAGCAGTCCCAGCCTCGGGGGCCAGGAAGCTTTCTTT. Its protein is CASSPSLGGQEAFF.

The chain is built from TRBV12-3 or TRBV12-4 and TRBJ1-1; D is possibly TRBD1 (5 bases). The CDR3 is 11 residues long. Trimming left V 3 bases short and J 10 bases short, with 9 bases between. The CDR3 bases are TGTGCCAGCAGTTTGGGGGGAACAGCTTTCTTT. Encoded protein: CASSLGGTAFF.

The chain couples TRBV5-4 to TRBJ2-5; D not resolved. CDR3 length: 12 amino acids. Germline CDR1 reads SGHNT; CDR2 reads YYREEE (reference sequence). V gave up 1 base and J gave up 5 bases, with 6 bases separating them. The CDR3: CASSLRSETQYF. CDR3 nucleotides: TGTGCCAGCAGCTTGAGGTCGGAGACCCAGTACTTC. The variable domain in full, completed from reference TRBV5-4 and TRBJ2-5, reads ETGVTQSPTHLIKTRGQQVTLRCSSQSGHNTVSWYQQALGQGPQFIFQYYREEENGRGNFPPRFSGLQFPNYSSELNVNALELDDSALYLCASSLRSETQYFGPGTRLLVL.

The rearrangement joins TRBV7-9 to TRBJ2-3; D possibly corresponds to TRBD1 (6 bases). CDR1 is SEHNR and CDR2 is FQNEAQ in the germline V gene (reference sequence). Deletions cut 5 bases from V and 0 bases from J, with 12 bases between. The CDR3 is 15 residues long. The CDR3, as DNA: TGTGCCAGCAGCGAACAGGGTTCTAGCACAGATACGCAGTATTTT. Encoded protein: CASSEQGSSTDTQYF.

The chain has TRBV19 and TRBJ2-5; D may be TRBD1 (5 bases). The CDR3 runs 15 residues. V was clipped by 5 bases and J by 0 bases, with 13 bases between them. Germline loops: CDR1 LNHDA, CDR2 SQIVND (reference sequence). The CDR3 DNA reads TGTGCCAGTAGTTGGGTACAAGGGGACCAAGAGACCCAGTACTTC. Protein product: CASSWVQGDQETQYF. The whole variable domain, remainder taken from reference TRBV19 and TRBJ2-5, is DGGITQSPKYLFRKEGQNVTLSCEQNLNHDAMYWYRQDPGQGLRLIYYSQIVNDFQKGDIAEGYSVSREKKESFPLTVTSAQKNPTAFYLCASSWVQGDQETQYFGPGTRLLVL.

This chain uses TRBV5-5 with TRBJ2-5, with D unresolved. Germline V gene sequence: CDR1 SGHKS, CDR2 YYEKEE (reference sequence). The germline V and J ends were trimmed by 2 bases and 2 bases, with 10 bases remaining between them. The CDR3 loop spans 14 amino acids. For the CDR3, the DNA is TGTGCCAGCAGCTTTGCACATGGACAAGAGACCCAGTACTTC. Amino acid sequence: CASSFAHGQETQYF. The complete variable domain, with remaining parts taken from reference TRBV5-5 and TRBJ2-5, reads DAGVTQSPTHLIKTRGQQVTLRCSPISGHKSVSWYQQVLGQGPQFIFQYYEKEERGRGNFPDRFSARQFPNYSSELNVNALLLGDSALYLCASSFAHGQETQYFGPGTRLLVL.

J is TRBJ2-4 and V is TRBV2; a weak D match, TRBD2 (6 bases). Germline lookup yields CDR1 SNHLY and CDR2 FYNNEI. The CDR3 loop spans 14 amino acids. V lost 2 bases to trimming and J lost 5 bases, with 10 bases between them. The CDR3 here is CASSEWGEQNIQYF. The DNA for the CDR3 is TGTGCCAGCAGTGAATGGGGGGAGCAAAACATTCAGTACTTC. The whole variable domain, remainder taken from reference TRBV2 and TRBJ2-4, is EPEVTQTPSHQVTQMGQEVILRCVPISNHLYFYWYRQILGQKVEFLVSFYNNEISEKSEIFDDQFSVERPDGSNFTLKIRSTKLEDSAMYFCASSEWGEQNIQYFGAGTRLSVL.

This chain uses TRBV4-1 with TRBJ1-1; no definite D call. The CDR3 contains 13 residues. V was trimmed by 1 base and J by 4 bases, leaving 7 bases between them. Germline values: CDR1 MGHRA, CDR2 YSYEKL. CDR3 sequence reads: CASSQVGGTEAFF. CDR3 nucleotide sequence: TGCGCCAGCAGCCAAGTCGGCGGCACTGAAGCTTTCTTT.

The J gene is TRBJ1-1, the V gene TRBV4-1; a possible D gene is TRBD1 (6 bases). CDR1 and CDR2 (germline): MGHRA, YSYEKL. This CDR3 is 15 amino acids long. The V end lost 4 bases, the J end lost 1 base, and 13 bases lay between the germline ends. The CDR3 region is CASSPPVTGNTEAFF. CDR3 DNA sequence: TGCGCCAGCAGCCCCCCCGTGACAGGGAACACTGAAGCTTTCTTT.

Of note for this clone: The junction shows a germline mismatch at one end, possibly a read error. The V gene is TRBV10-3, the J gene TRBJ1-3; 9 nucleotides line up with TRBD1. Germline CDR1 is ENHRY and CDR2 is SYGVKD. The CDR3 is 17 amino acids. CDR3 sequence: CAIRESTGGFTGNTIYF. DNA for the CDR3: TGTGCCATCAGGGAGTCTACAGGGGGCTTTACTGGAAACACCATATATTTT.

V usage is TRBV7-2 and J usage is TRBJ2-1; D may be TRBD2 (5 bases). The CDR3 is 18 residues long. Trimming took 3 bases from V and 4 from J, leaving 22 bases between them. Germline CDR1 reads SGHTA; CDR2 reads FQGNSA. This CDR3 is CASSFLNGRALIYNEQFF. For the CDR3, the DNA is TGTGCCAGCAGCTTCCTTAATGGGAGAGCCCTAATTTACAATGAGCAGTTCTTC.

This clone has only one observation. The same CDR3 also results from other DNA sequences found in this sample. V usage is TRBV9 and J usage is TRBJ2-7, with 9 positions matching TRBD1. V was pared by 0 bases and J by 2 bases, with 3 bases of the junction left unmatched. The V gene's germline CDR1 is SGDLS and CDR2 YYNGEE. This CDR3 has 15 residues. The CDR3 loop is CASSVGQGGTYEQYF. Here the CDR3 DNA reads TGTGCCAGCAGCGTAGGACAGGGGGGGACCTACGAGCAGTACTTC. The full variable domain, rest sourced from reference TRBV9 and TRBJ2-7, is DSGVTQTPKHLITATGQRVTLRCSPRSGDLSVYWYQQSLDQGLQFLIQYYNGEERAKGNILERFSAQQFPDLHSELNLSSLELGDSALYFCASSVGQGGTYEQYFGPGTRLTVT.

V is TRBV5-1 and J is TRBJ2-3; 11 bases map to TRBD2. This CDR3 is built from 15 residues. The junction had 7 bases not matched to a gene; V was cut back by 5 bases and J by 5 bases. Germline V CDR1 and CDR2: SGHRS, YFSETQ. The chain's CDR3 is CASSRTSGREDTQYF. CDR3 coding DNA: TGCGCCAGCAGTCGAACTAGCGGGAGAGAAGATACGCAGTATTTT. The full variable domain, its missing parts supplied by reference TRBV5-1 and TRBJ2-3, is KAGVTQTPRYLIKTRGQQVTLSCSPISGHRSVSWYQQTPGQGLQFLFEYFSETQRNKGNFPGRFSGRQFSNSRSEMNVSTLELGDSALYLCASSRTSGREDTQYFGPGTRLTVL.

The chain uses TRBV29-1 and TRBJ2-3; TRBD2 matches 8 bases. Germline assignment: CDR1 SQVTM and CDR2 ANQGSEA. The V and J ends lost 0 bases and 2 bases, in that order; junction bases with no gene match: 7. This CDR3 has 16 residues. The CDR3 protein is CSVEDPGGPSTDTQYF. In DNA, the CDR3 is TGCAGCGTTGAAGACCCGGGAGGGCCTTCCACAGATACGCAGTATTTT.

This clone was observed once. The rearrangement joins TRBV28 to TRBJ2-3, with 10 bases fitting TRBD2. The CDR3 runs 19 residues. V was clipped by 3 bases and J by 0 bases; unmatched bases: 12. The germline V gene encodes CDR1 MDHEN and CDR2 SYDVKM. CDR3 loop: CASSFPLAGVSFSTDTQYF. In DNA form, the CDR3 reads TGTGCCAGCAGTTTTCCCCTAGCGGGAGTCTCCTTCAGCACAGATACGCAGTATTTT. The complete variable domain, with remaining parts taken from reference TRBV28 and TRBJ2-3, reads DVKVTQSSRYLVKRTGEKVFLECVQDMDHENMFWYRQDPGLGLRLIYFSYDVKMKEKGDIPEGYSVSREKKERFSLILESASTNQTSMYLCASSFPLAGVSFSTDTQYFGPGTRLTVL.

The rearrangement links TRBV28 to TRBJ2-7; D unclear. V gave up 10 bases and J gave up 3 bases, with 19 bases separating them. Looked up from germline, CDR1 is MDHEN and CDR2 is SYDVKM. CDR3 length: 14 residues. The CDR3 DNA follows: TGTGCCACCACCCTTGCGGACGGGCTCTACGAGCAGTACTTC. Translated: CATTLADGLYEQYF.

This chain connects TRBV6-5 to TRBJ2-1; TRBD2 agrees at 16 bases. CDR3 length: 14 amino acids. V lost 6 bases to trimming and J lost 12 bases; unmatched junction nucleotides: 5. Germline CDR1 is MNHEY and CDR2 is SVGAGI. DNA of the CDR3: TGTGCCAGCAGAACCGGGACTAGCGGGAGGGGGCAGTTCTTC. Encoded protein: CASRTGTSGRGQFF.

The J gene is TRBJ1-6, the V gene TRBV4-1; no definite D call. CDR1 and CDR2 (germline): MGHRA, YSYEKL. This CDR3 is 17 amino acids long. Trimming left V 4 bases short and J 0 bases short, with 13 bases between. Written as DNA, the CDR3 is TGCGCCAGCAGCCCCCCCGATCAGAGCTCCTATAATTCACCCCTCCACTTT. Its protein is CASSPPDQSSYNSPLHF.

V usage is TRBV7-2 and J usage is TRBJ1-1; no definite D call. Germline-derived CDR1 and CDR2 are SGHTA and FQGNSA. The CDR3 has 14 residues. V lost 2 bases and J 6 bases, leaving 13 bases between the germline ends. CDR3 loop: CASSLLPGRAEAFF. The CDR3 nucleotides are TGTGCCAGCAGCTTACTCCCCGGGAGGGCTGAAGCTTTCTTT. Full variable domain (missing parts from reference TRBV7-2 and TRBJ1-1): GAGVSQSPSNKVTEKGKDVELRCDPISGHTALYWYRQSLGQGLEFLIYFQGNSAPDKSGLPSDRFSAERTGGSVSTLTIQRTQQEDSAVYLCASSLLPGRAEAFFGQGTRLTVV.

This chain joins TRBV18 and TRBJ2-3, with D perhaps assigned TRBD1 or TRBD2 (5 bases each). Germline V gives CDR1 KGHSH, CDR2 LQKENI. The ends were cut back, 3 bases at V and 2 bases at J, with 9 bases in the middle. The CDR3 has 14 amino acids. In DNA form, the CDR3 reads TGTGCCAGCTCACCGGGGGACGACACAGATACGCAGTATTTT. This codes for CASSPGDDTDTQYF.